This TCR beta chain stems from a study of blood T cell repertoires in COVID-19. Study as a whole: Sites across the United States, Italy and Spain contributed samples from acute and convalescent COVID-19.

Profiled with immunoSEQ multiplex PCR; TCRdb holds only in-frame clones, not every one. The table lists under 300,000 clones, approximately 85% of them singletons, with roughly 9.6% in the top ten. CDR1 and CDR2 (germline): MGHRA, YSYEKL. Trimming at V came to 2 bases and at J to 4 bases, leaving 6 bases not matched to a gene. CDR3 size: 16 residues. The rearrangement joins TRBV4-1 to TRBJ1-3; 9 bases match TRBD1. Material for sequencing was peripheral blood. The sequence came from an older woman with acute or convalescent COVID-19. CDR3 residues: CASSQPHRGQGNTIYF. The CDR3 coding sequence is TGCGCCAGCAGCCAACCTCACAGGGGGCAGGGAAACACCATATATTTT.